Listed below are T cell receptor beta chains from one sample, sequenced in a study of blood T cells in healthy people across ages. TCRdb re-derived calls from the 5' RACE reads in MiXCR, one entry per CDR3 protein. The sample lists about 2 million distinct CDR3 sequences, around 48% occurring once. The sequenced sample was blood. The source of these receptors is a middle-aged woman in good health. Each CDR3 is given with its conserved first and last residue. A D gene is named only where the DNA matches it firmly. Clone size, where shown, is once, few, many, or a class for clones that have expanded.

J	size	V	D	CDR3	DNA
TRBJ2-7	few	TRBV4-3	NA	CASSHSIGGTPNQVLYF	TGCGCCAGCAGCCACTCCATTGGCGGGACTCCTAATCAGGTGTTGTACTTC
TRBJ2-7	NA	TRBV29-1	TRBD1	CSAQRGTGSYEQYF	TGCAGCGCCCAAAGGGGGACAGGGAGTTACGAGCAGTACTTC
TRBJ1-1	NA	TRBV7-2	TRBD1	CASWRDRGGTEAFF	TGTGCCAGCTGGCGGGACAGGGGGGGAACTGAAGCTTTCTTT
TRBJ2-2	NA	TRBV27	NA	CASSSPLFGELFF	TGTGCCAGCAGTTCTCCCCTCTTCGGGGAGCTGTTTTTT
TRBJ2-5	NA	TRBV28	NA	CASSTTSKGEETQYF	TGTGCCAGCAGTACAACTAGTAAGGGTGAAGAGACCCAGTACTTC
TRBJ2-5	NA	TRBV12-3/TRBV12-4	NA	CASSLASPVPLQGSQYF	TGTGCCAGCAGTTTAGCTTCCCCTGTCCCTCTCCAAGGGTCCCAGTACTTC
TRBJ2-7	NA	TRBV4-2	NA	CASSQGGLLDEQYF	TGTGCCAGCAGCCAAGGGGGACTCTTGGACGAGCAGTACTTC
TRBJ2-5	few	TRBV6-2/TRBV6-3	TRBD2	CASRGLAGKETQYF	TGTGCCAGCAGAGGACTAGCCGGTAAAGAGACCCAGTACTTC
TRBJ2-3	NA	TRBV27	TRBD1	CASSPVQTGYTDTQYF	TGTGCCAGCAGTCCCGTCCAGACAGGGTACACAGATACGCAGTATTTT
TRBJ1-2	NA	TRBV20-1	NA	CSAQINYGYTF	TGCAGTGCTCAGATTAACTATGGCTACACCTTC
TRBJ2-7	once	TRBV4-2	TRBD2	CASSRTLSGDYNEQYF	TGTGCCAGCAGCCGGACACTTAGCGGGGACTACAATGAGCAGTACTTC
TRBJ2-5	NA	TRBV7-9	NA	CASSQGFGRQETQYF	TGTGCCAGCAGCCAAGGGTTCGGCAGACAAGAGACCCAGTACTTC
TRBJ2-3	few	TRBV4-2	NA	CASSQAAGPSPDTQYF	TGTGCCAGCAGCCAAGCGGCGGGGCCCTCACCGGATACGCAGTATTTT
TRBJ2-7	few	TRBV20-1	NA	CSARILYEQYF	TGCAGTGCTAGGATCCTATACGAGCAGTACTTC
TRBJ2-1	NA	TRBV5-1	NA	CASSLGLEDYNEQFF	TGCGCCAGCAGCTTGGGACTAGAGGACTACAATGAGCAGTTCTTC
TRBJ1-4	NA	TRBV5-6	NA	CASSRRGVGEKLFF	TGTGCCAGCAGCCGCCGGGGCGTGGGGGAAAAACTGTTTTTT
TRBJ1-1	NA	TRBV4-2	NA	CASSPIRDKNTEAFF	TGTGCCAGCAGCCCCATAAGGGACAAGAACACTGAAGCTTTCTTT
TRBJ2-1	NA	TRBV20-1	TRBD2	CSARDEETSGGVGYNEQFF	TGCAGTGCTAGAGACGAAGAGACTAGCGGGGGGGTGGGATACAATGAGCAGTTCTTC
TRBJ1-2	few	TRBV24-1	NA	CATSDFWGHGYTF	TGTGCCACCAGTGATTTTTGGGGTCATGGCTACACCTTC
TRBJ2-5	few	TRBV28	NA	CASTDTIQETQYF	TGTGCCAGCACTGACACGATACAAGAGACCCAGTACTTC
TRBJ2-3	once	TRBV7-2	NA	CASSRNGGPSDTQYF	TGTGCCAGCAGCCGGAACGGGGGGCCCTCGGATACGCAGTATTTT
TRBJ2-4	NA	TRBV13	NA	CASTQTLGSKNIQYF	TGTGCCAGCACCCAGACTCTTGGATCCAAAAACATTCAGTACTTC
TRBJ2-1	NA	TRBV6-2/TRBV6-3	TRBD2	CASSIRLAGLREQFF	TGTGCCAGCAGTATCCGACTAGCGGGCCTGCGGGAGCAGTTCTTC
TRBJ2-1	NA	TRBV20-1	NA	CSASRQGIGNEQFF	TGCAGTGCTAGTCGGCAGGGGATCGGCAATGAGCAGTTCTTC
TRBJ2-1	NA	TRBV7-3	NA	CASSPGASTSEQFF	TGTGCCAGCAGCCCAGGGGCTAGCACAAGTGAGCAGTTCTTC
TRBJ1-2	NA	TRBV12-3/TRBV12-4	TRBD1	CVSRGDTDYGYTF	TGTGTCAGCAGGGGGGATACTGACTATGGCTACACCTTC
TRBJ2-7	few	TRBV4-1	NA	CASSPAQGEQYF	TGCGCCAGCAGCCCAGCCCAGGGCGAGCAGTACTTC
TRBJ2-7	once	TRBV4-3	NA	CASSQDSGVSYEQYF	TGCGCCAGCAGCCAAGATAGTGGGGTATCCTACGAGCAGTACTTC
TRBJ2-5	few	TRBV13	NA	CASSFFARAETQYF	TGTGCCAGCAGCTTCTTCGCCAGGGCTGAGACCCAGTACTTC
TRBJ1-5	NA	TRBV28	NA	CASSRINQPQHF	TGTGCCAGCTCCCGAATTAATCAGCCCCAGCATTTT
TRBJ1-1	NA	TRBV7-2	NA	CASSSIRATNTEAFF	TGTGCCAGCAGCTCGATCCGGGCCACGAACACTGAAGCTTTCTTT
TRBJ2-3	NA	TRBV20-1	NA	CSAPRDPSTDTQYF	TGCAGTGCTCCCAGGGATCCTAGCACAGATACGCAGTATTTT
TRBJ2-4	NA	TRBV5-8	NA	CASSSRERVKNIQYF	TGTGCCAGCAGCTCGAGAGAAAGGGTCAAAAACATTCAGTACTTC
TRBJ1-5	NA	TRBV7-3	NA	CASSLRPGRAEWHNQPQHF	TGTGCCAGCAGCCTCAGACCGGGGAGGGCTGAGTGGCACAATCAGCCCCAGCATTTT
TRBJ1-5	NA	TRBV12-3/TRBV12-4	TRBD1	CACSFGTGVQPQHF	TGTGCCTGCAGTTTTGGGACAGGGGTTCAGCCCCAGCATTTT
TRBJ1-1	NA	TRBV7-2	NA	CASSHVLGRNTEAFF	TGTGCCAGCAGCCACGTGTTGGGGAGGAACACTGAAGCTTTCTTT
TRBJ2-5	NA	TRBV14	TRBD1	CASSQSGTGYQETQYF	TGTGCCAGCAGCCAATCCGGGACAGGGTACCAAGAGACCCAGTACTTC
TRBJ2-5	NA	TRBV29-1	TRBD2	CSVRSGGALETQYF	TGCAGCGTTCGGAGCGGGGGGGCCTTAGAGACCCAGTACTTC
TRBJ1-2	few	TRBV29-1	NA	CSVKSDGGHYGYTF	TGCAGCGTCAAATCGGACGGGGGCCACTATGGCTACACCTTC
TRBJ2-1	few	TRBV21-1	NA	CASSKGPGNEQFF	TGTGCCAGCAGCAAAGGACCCGGCAATGAGCAGTTCTTC
TRBJ2-1	NA	TRBV24-1	NA	CATSLPRGVGYNEQFF	TGTGCCACCAGCCTCCCCAGGGGGGTCGGTTACAATGAGCAGTTCTTC
TRBJ2-3	few	TRBV4-2	TRBD2	CASSQTSGADTQYF	TGTGCCAGCAGCCAGACTAGCGGCGCAGATACGCAGTATTTT
TRBJ1-1	NA	TRBV9	NA	CASSDGRGVAFF	TGTGCCAGCAGCGACGGACGGGGGGTAGCTTTCTTT
TRBJ1-6	NA	TRBV14	NA	CASSQVWGEGSPLHF	TGTGCCAGCAGCCAAGTATGGGGGGAAGGCTCACCCCTCCACTTT
TRBJ2-4	NA	TRBV7-2	TRBD1	CASSARTGPRLAKNIQYF	TGTGCCAGCAGCGCACGGACAGGCCCAAGGCTAGCCAAAAACATTCAGTACTTC
TRBJ2-4	NA	TRBV4-2	TRBD2	CASSQDGVAVAGGQNIQYF	TGTGCCAGCAGCCAAGATGGAGTAGCGGTAGCGGGGGGGCAAAACATTCAGTACTTC
TRBJ1-1	NA	TRBV7-9	NA	CASSLLQGSTEAFF	TGTGCCAGCAGCTTATTGCAGGGTAGCACTGAAGCTTTCTTT
TRBJ2-7	few	TRBV20-1	TRBD2	CSAVTSGSSYEQYF	TGCAGTGCAGTGACTAGCGGAAGCTCCTACGAGCAGTACTTC
TRBJ1-6	NA	TRBV7-9	NA	CASSYQVSPLHF	TGTGCCAGCAGCTATCAGGTTTCACCCCTCCACTTT
TRBJ1-4	NA	TRBV7-2	NA	CASSRTETNEKLFF	TGTGCCAGCAGCCGGACAGAGACTAATGAAAAACTGTTTTTT
TRBJ2-1	few	TRBV20-1	TRBD2	CSARALAGGREQFF	TGCAGTGCTAGAGCCCTAGCGGGGGGGCGTGAGCAGTTCTTC
TRBJ2-5	NA	TRBV12-3/TRBV12-4	TRBD2	CASSSSGGAWGTQYF	TGTGCCAGCAGTAGTAGCGGGGGCGCCTGGGGGACCCAGTACTTC